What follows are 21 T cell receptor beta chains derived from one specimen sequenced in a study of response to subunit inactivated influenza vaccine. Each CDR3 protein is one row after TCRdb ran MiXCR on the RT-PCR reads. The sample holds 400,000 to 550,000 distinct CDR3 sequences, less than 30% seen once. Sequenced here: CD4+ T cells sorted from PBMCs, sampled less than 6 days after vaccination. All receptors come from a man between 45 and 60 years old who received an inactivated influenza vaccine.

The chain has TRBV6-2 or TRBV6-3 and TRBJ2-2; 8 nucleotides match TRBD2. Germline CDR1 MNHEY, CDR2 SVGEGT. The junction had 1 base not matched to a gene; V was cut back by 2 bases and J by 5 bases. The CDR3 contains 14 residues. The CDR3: CASSYVAGTGELFF. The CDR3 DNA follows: TGTGCCAGCAGTTACGTAGCGGGAACCGGGGAGCTGTTTTTT.

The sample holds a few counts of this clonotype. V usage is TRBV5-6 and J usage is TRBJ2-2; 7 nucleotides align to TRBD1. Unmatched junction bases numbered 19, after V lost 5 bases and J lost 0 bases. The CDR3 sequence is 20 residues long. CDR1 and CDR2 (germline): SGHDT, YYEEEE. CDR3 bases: TGTGCCAGCAGGCCGAGGGGGCCTCTGGTAACTTTTGCGAACACCGGGGAGCTGTTTTTT. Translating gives CASRPRGPLVTFANTGELFF.

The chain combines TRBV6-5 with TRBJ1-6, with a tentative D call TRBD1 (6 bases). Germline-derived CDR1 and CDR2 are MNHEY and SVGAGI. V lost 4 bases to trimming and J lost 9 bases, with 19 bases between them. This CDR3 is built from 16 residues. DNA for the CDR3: TGTGCCAGCAGTTCCCTGGACAGTCCGTTGGGTTCACCCCTCCACTTT. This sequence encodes CASSSLDSPLGSPLHF.

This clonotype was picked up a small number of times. CDR3 nucleotide sequence: TGTGCCAGCAGTTTAGTTGATAGCTCCTACGAGCAGTACTTC. Translated: CASSLVDSSYEQYF. The chain links TRBV12-3 or TRBV12-4 to TRBJ2-7; no clear D gene. V was clipped by 1 base and J by 0 bases, with 7 bases between them. The CDR3 sequence is 14 residues long.

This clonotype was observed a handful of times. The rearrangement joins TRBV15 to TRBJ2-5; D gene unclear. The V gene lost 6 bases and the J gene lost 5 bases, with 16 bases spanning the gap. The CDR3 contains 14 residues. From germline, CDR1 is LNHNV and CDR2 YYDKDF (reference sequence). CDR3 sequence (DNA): TGTGCCACCAGAATTCGTGGTGCAATGGAGACCCAGTACTTC. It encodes CATRIRGAMETQYF.

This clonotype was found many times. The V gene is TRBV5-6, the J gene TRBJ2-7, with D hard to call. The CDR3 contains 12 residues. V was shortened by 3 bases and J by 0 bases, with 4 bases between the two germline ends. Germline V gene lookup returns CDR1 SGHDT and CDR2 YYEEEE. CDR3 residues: CASSYNSYEQYF. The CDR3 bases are TGTGCCAGCAGCTACAACTCCTACGAGCAGTACTTC.

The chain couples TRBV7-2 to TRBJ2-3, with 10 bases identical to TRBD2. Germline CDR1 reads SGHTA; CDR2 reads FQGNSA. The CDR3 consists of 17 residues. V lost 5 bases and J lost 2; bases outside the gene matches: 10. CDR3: CASSRSGGTRYTDTQYF. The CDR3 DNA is TGTGCCAGCAGCCGTAGCGGGGGGACACGATACACAGATACGCAGTATTTT. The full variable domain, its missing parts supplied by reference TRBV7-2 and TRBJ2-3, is GAGVSQSPSNKVTEKGKDVELRCDPISGHTALYWYRQSLGQGLEFLIYFQGNSAPDKSGLPSDRFSAERTGGSVSTLTIQRTQQEDSAVYLCASSRSGGTRYTDTQYFGPGTRLTVL.

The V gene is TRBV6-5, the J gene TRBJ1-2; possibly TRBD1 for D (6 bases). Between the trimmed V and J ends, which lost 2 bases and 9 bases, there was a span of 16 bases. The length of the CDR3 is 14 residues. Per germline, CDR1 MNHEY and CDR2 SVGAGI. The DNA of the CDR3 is TGTGCCAGCAGTTACAGTCCAACAGGGATCCGCTACACCTTC. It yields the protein CASSYSPTGIRYTF.

The CDR3 DNA reads as TGTGCCAGCTCACCCTGGACAGGGGGCGCGGGGGAGCAGTACTTC. Translation: CASSPWTGGAGEQYF. The chain is built from TRBV18 and TRBJ2-7; 11 nucleotides agree with TRBD1. This CDR3 is 15 amino acids long. Per the germline V gene, CDR1 is KGHSH and CDR2 is LQKENI. V lost 3 bases and J lost 7; bases outside the gene matches: 8.

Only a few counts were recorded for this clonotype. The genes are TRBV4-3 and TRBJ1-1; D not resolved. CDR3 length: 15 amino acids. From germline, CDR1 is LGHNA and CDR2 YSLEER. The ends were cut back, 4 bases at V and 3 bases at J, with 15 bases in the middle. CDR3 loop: CASSPRRNWDTEAFF. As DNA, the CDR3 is TGCGCCAGCAGCCCGCGACGGAATTGGGACACTGAAGCTTTCTTT.

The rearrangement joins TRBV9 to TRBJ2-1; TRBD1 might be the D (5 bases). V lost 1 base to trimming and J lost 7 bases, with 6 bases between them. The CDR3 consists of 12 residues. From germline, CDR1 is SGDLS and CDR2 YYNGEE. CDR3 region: CASSVQGNEQFF. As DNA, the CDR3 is TGTGCCAGCAGCGTACAGGGAAATGAGCAGTTCTTC.

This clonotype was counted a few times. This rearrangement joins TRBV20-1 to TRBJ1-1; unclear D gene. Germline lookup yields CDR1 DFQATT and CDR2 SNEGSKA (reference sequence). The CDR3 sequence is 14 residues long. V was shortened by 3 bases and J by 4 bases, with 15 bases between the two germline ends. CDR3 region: CSASRRRGVTEAFF. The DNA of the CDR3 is TGCAGTGCTAGCCGACGGCGGGGAGTCACTGAAGCTTTCTTT.

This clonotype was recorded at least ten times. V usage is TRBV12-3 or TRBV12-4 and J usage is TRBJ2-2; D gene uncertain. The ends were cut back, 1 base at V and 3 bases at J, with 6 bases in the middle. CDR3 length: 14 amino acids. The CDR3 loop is CASSLEGYTGELFF. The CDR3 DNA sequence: TGTGCCAGCAGTTTAGAAGGGTACACCGGGGAGCTGTTTTTT.

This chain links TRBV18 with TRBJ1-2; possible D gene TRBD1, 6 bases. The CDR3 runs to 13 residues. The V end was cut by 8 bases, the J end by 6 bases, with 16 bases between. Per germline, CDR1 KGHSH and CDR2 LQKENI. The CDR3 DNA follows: TGTGCCAGCACCTCCGGGGGCCTGGATGGCTACACCTTC. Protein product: CASTSGGLDGYTF.

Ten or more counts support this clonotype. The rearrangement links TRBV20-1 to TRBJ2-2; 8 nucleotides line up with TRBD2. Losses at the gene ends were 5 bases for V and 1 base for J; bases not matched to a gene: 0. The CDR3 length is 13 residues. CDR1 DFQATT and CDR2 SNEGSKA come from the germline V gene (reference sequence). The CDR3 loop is CSARGGNTGELFF. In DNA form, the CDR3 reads TGCAGTGCTCGGGGGGGGAACACCGGGGAGCTGTTTTTT.

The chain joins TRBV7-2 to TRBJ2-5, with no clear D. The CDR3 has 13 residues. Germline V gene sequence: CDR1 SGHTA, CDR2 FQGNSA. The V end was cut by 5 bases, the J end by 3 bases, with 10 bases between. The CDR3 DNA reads TGTGCCAGCAGCCCCCGGTGGGAAGAGACCCAGTACTTC. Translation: CASSPRWEETQYF.

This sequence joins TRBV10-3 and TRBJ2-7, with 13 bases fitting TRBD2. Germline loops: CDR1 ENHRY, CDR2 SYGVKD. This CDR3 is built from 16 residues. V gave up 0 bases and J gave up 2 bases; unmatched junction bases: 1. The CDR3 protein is CAISESTSGGPYEQYF. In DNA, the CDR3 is TGTGCCATCAGTGAGTCGACTAGCGGGGGGCCCTACGAGCAGTACTTC.

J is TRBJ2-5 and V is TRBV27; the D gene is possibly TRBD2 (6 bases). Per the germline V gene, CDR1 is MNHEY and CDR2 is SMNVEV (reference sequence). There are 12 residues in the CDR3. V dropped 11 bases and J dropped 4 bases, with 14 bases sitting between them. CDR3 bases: TGTGCCGCAACGGGAGTTCGAGAGACCCAGTACTTC. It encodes CAATGVRETQYF.

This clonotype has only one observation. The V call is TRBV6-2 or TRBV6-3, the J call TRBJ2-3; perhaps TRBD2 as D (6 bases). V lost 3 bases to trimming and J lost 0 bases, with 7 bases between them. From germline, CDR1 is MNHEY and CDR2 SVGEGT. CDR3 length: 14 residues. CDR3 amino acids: CASSYTSSTDTQYF. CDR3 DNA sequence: TGTGCCAGCAGTTATACTAGCAGCACAGATACGCAGTATTTT.

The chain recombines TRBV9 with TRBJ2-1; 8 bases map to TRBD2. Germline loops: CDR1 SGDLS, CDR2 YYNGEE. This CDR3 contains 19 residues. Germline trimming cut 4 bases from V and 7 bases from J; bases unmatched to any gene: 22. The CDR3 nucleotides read TGTGCCAGCAGCCCCCCCCGGTTGGTAGCGGGGCGAGGTGTGAATGAGCAGTTCTTC. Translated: CASSPPRLVAGRGVNEQFF.

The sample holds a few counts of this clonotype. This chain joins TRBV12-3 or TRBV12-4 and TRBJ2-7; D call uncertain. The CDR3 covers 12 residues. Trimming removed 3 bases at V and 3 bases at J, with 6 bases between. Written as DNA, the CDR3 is TGTGCCAGCAGTTTTCAGGTCTACGAGCAGTACTTC. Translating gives CASSFQVYEQYF.